The sequence of this T cell receptor beta chain was determined in a study of a mutant IDH1 vaccine in newly diagnosed glioma. Study-level information: Earlier therapy was either radiotherapy, temozolomide, or both, and most got both. It was at week 35 that visit V12 occurred, and at week 47 that visit V13 did.

The table came from immunoSEQ multiplex PCR; TCRdb's copy has only in-frame clones and leaves some out. The sample gives around 50,000 clones, approximately 84% of which show up once; under 4.5% is in the top ten. Time point of the sample: week 47, end of study. All doses held 300 ug of mutant IDH1 20-mer peptide, with topical imiquimod. Donor diagnoses consisted of new WHO grade 3 or 4 IDH1-mutant, ATRX-lost astrocytomas. From germline, CDR1 is SGHRS and CDR2 YFSETQ. The CDR3 covers 14 residues. V was cut by 0 bases and J by 1 base, with 7 bases left in between. A remark on this clone: No antigen is known for it.

The genes are TRBV5-1 and TRBJ1-1; no clear D. The sample in question was PBMCs, obtained from a glioma patient whose treatment included an IDH1 peptide vaccine. The sequence derives from a young woman with glioma. Some clones in this sample may be carry-over from other donors' samples. CDR3 residues: CASSLVAQNTEAFF. The CDR3 region has the DNA TGCGCCAGCAGCTTGGTAGCACAGAACACTGAAGCTTTCTTT.